The 21 T cell receptor beta chains given below trace back to one sample, sequenced in a study of cytomegalovirus exposure and HLA in healthy donors (dated by TCRdb to the late 2010s). The method behind the library was the immunoSEQ multiplex PCR assay. The multiplex PCR relied on a mix of 60 forward primers for TCR Vbeta segments and 13 reverse primers for TCR Jbeta segments. TCRdb retrieved this table from immuneACCESS and kept in-frame rearrangements only. Not all clones are present; in checked studies, unresolved V genes account for under half, and no reason is known for the remainder. This sample lists over 200,000 clones; roughly 87% were detected once. In total, the top ten clones hold 5% to 6% of the sample. The sample was PBMCs. These receptors all stem from a woman between 35 and 50 years old in good health and CMV-seropositive.

The chain couples TRBV6-6 to TRBJ2-7, with 7 bases that match TRBD1. The CDR3 spans 13 residues. CDR1 is MNHNY and CDR2 is SVGAGI in the germline V gene (reference sequence). The J segment lost 6 bases and the V segment lost 6 bases, leaving 8 bases of the junction unmatched. This CDR3 reads CASRRYRGSEQYF. CDR3 DNA sequence: TGTGCCAGCAGGCGCTACAGGGGATCCGAGCAGTACTTC.

This clone was detected once. The rearrangement joins TRBV7-2 to TRBJ2-5; 7 bases are shared with TRBD2. The germline V gene encodes CDR1 SGHTA and CDR2 FQGNSA. V shed 5 bases and J 1 base; nucleotides not matched to a gene: 7. This CDR3 contains 15 residues. The CDR3 DNA reads as TGTGCCAGCAGCCCTACCGGGACTACCCAAGAGACCCAGTACTTC. It codes for CASSPTGTTQETQYF.

Note on this clone: At one boundary the junction diverges from the germline segment, which might be a read error. The chain carries TRBV25-1 and TRBJ2-5; D not resolved. The CDR3 has 15 amino acids. The germline gives CDR1 MGHDK, CDR2 SYGVNS. The CDR3 DNA sequence: TGTGCCAGCAGCGAATGGCAGGTGTACCAAGAGACCCAGTACTTC. Translating gives CASSEWQVYQETQYF.

The gene calls are TRBV5-4 and TRBJ2-1; 7 nucleotides agree with TRBD2. Germline V CDR1 and CDR2: SGHNT, YYREEE (reference sequence). CDR3 size: 14 residues. The ends lost 0 bases at V and 9 bases at J; junction bases unmatched: 6. The CDR3 is CASSLELASPEQFF. The CDR3 bases are TGTGCCAGCAGCTTGGAACTAGCGTCTCCTGAGCAGTTCTTC. Full variable domain (remainder filled in from reference TRBV5-4 and TRBJ2-1): ETGVTQSPTHLIKTRGQQVTLRCSSQSGHNTVSWYQQALGQGPQFIFQYYREEENGRGNFPPRFSGLQFPNYSSELNVNALELDDSALYLCASSLELASPEQFFGPGTRLTVL.

The chain recombines TRBV9 with TRBJ2-1; 10 nucleotides align to TRBD2. The CDR3 loop spans 15 amino acids. CDR1 is SGDLS and CDR2 is YYNGEE in the germline V gene. The V and J ends lost 3 bases and 8 bases, in that order; junction bases with no gene match: 8. The CDR3 here is CASSEFLAGAHEQFF. The DNA for the CDR3 is TGTGCCAGCAGCGAATTTCTAGCGGGAGCTCATGAGCAGTTCTTC.

J is TRBJ1-2 and V is TRBV11-2; D unclear. CDR1 and CDR2 from the germline V gene are SGHAT and FQNNGV. This CDR3 region has 14 residues. Trimming removed 5 bases at V and 2 bases at J, with 12 bases between. CDR3 coding DNA: TGTGCCAGCAGCCCGCCCTCAGTAAACTATGGCTACACCTTC. Protein sequence: CASSPPSVNYGYTF.

The chain uses TRBV19 and TRBJ2-2; 13 bases are a match to TRBD2. V shed 7 bases, J shed 8 bases, and the junction held 4 bases outside the gene matches. Germline values: CDR1 LNHDA, CDR2 SQIVND (reference sequence). The CDR3 length is 14 residues. The CDR3 protein is CASTGLAGVGELFF. The DNA for the CDR3 is TGTGCCAGTACCGGACTAGCGGGGGTAGGGGAGCTGTTTTTT.

This chain links TRBV5-1 with TRBJ2-1; D is perhaps TRBD1 (5 bases). The CDR3 covers 13 residues. Germline V CDR1 and CDR2: SGHRS, YFSETQ. The ends were cut back, 0 bases at V and 7 bases at J, with 8 bases in the middle. This chain's CDR3 is CASSLAGQNEQFF. The CDR3 DNA sequence: TGCGCCAGCAGCTTGGCAGGGCAAAATGAGCAGTTCTTC.

The V call is TRBV19, the J call TRBJ2-2; 8 bases line up with TRBD2. Looked up from germline, CDR1 is LNHDA and CDR2 is SQIVND (reference sequence). Trimming at V came to 2 bases and at J to 5 bases, leaving 4 bases not matched to a gene. CDR3 length: 15 amino acids. CDR3 amino acids: CASSILAGITGELFF. The DNA for the CDR3 is TGTGCCAGTAGTATACTAGCGGGTATAACCGGGGAGCTGTTTTTT. Filled out from reference TRBV19 and TRBJ2-2, the complete variable domain reads DGGITQSPKYLFRKEGQNVTLSCEQNLNHDAMYWYRQDPGQGLRLIYYSQIVNDFQKGDIAEGYSVSREKKESFPLTVTSAQKNPTAFYLCASSILAGITGELFFGEGSRLTVL.

On this clone: The junction shows a germline mismatch at one end, possibly a read error. J is TRBJ2-7 and V is TRBV7-9; a weak D match, TRBD1 (5 bases). The CDR3 has 12 amino acids. Looked up from germline, CDR1 is SEHNR and CDR2 is FQNEAQ (reference sequence). CDR3 sequence (DNA): TGTTCCAGCAAACAGGACTCCTACGAGCAGTACTTC. Translated, it gives CSSKQDSYEQYF.

The chain has TRBV7-8 and TRBJ2-1; tentatively, D is TRBD1 (5 bases). The CDR3 length is 14 residues. Per germline, CDR1 SGHVS and CDR2 FQNEAQ. Trimming cost V 4 bases and J 7 bases, with 14 bases left between them. The CDR3 DNA sequence: TGTGCCAGCAGCTCCACCACAAAGGGGAATGAGCAGTTCTTC. Protein product: CASSSTTKGNEQFF.

The genes are TRBV29-1 and TRBJ2-1, with D perhaps matching TRBD1 (7 bases). CDR3 size: 14 residues. Germline V gene sequence: CDR1 SQVTM, CDR2 ANQGSEA. V gave up 1 base and J gave up 6 bases, with 13 bases separating them. CDR3 loop: CSVEGQGGGNEQFF. Written as DNA, the CDR3 is TGCAGCGTTGAAGGACAGGGAGGAGGCAATGAGCAGTTCTTC.

J is TRBJ1-6 and V is TRBV14; 7 bases match TRBD1. V gave up 6 bases and J gave up 6 bases; unmatched junction bases: 5. Germline loops: CDR1 SGHDN, CDR2 FVKESK. The CDR3 length is 14 residues. The CDR3 DNA reads as TGTGCCAGCAGTGACAGGGTTTTTAATTCACCCCTCCACTTT. Encoded protein: CASSDRVFNSPLHF.

This clone is a singleton in its sample. V gene TRBV30 combines with J gene TRBJ2-5, with D possibly being TRBD2 (6 bases). The CDR3 extends over 11 amino acids. The V gene's germline CDR1 is GTSNPN and CDR2 SVGIG (reference sequence). Between the trimmed V and J ends, which lost 8 bases and 12 bases, there was a span of 19 bases. Written as DNA, the CDR3 is TGTGCCGTACCAAGGGGCGGGGCTAAGTACTTC. It yields the protein CAVPRGGAKYF.

The chain uses TRBV18 and TRBJ1-2; 7 bases agree with TRBD1. Germline loops: CDR1 KGHSH, CDR2 LQKENI. The CDR3 has 15 residues. V lost 3 bases to trimming and J lost 7 bases; unmatched junction nucleotides: 11. The CDR3 bases are TGTGCCAGCTCACCCTCGGGACAGCTCCTCGCTGGCTACACCTTC. Translation: CASSPSGQLLAGYTF.

The chain couples TRBV30 to TRBJ2-3, with 12 bases fitting TRBD2. Germline assignment: CDR1 GTSNPN and CDR2 SVGIG (reference sequence). The CDR3 runs 16 residues. V dropped 3 bases and J dropped 2; count of bases not matched to a gene: 6. The CDR3 DNA reads TGTGCCTGGAGCCCCGGACTAGCGGGGTACACAGATACGCAGTATTTT. It codes for CAWSPGLAGYTDTQYF. Full variable domain (remainder filled in from reference TRBV30 and TRBJ2-3): SQTIHQWPATLVQPVGSPLSLECTVEGTSNPNLYWYRQAAGRGLQLLFYSVGIGQISSEVPQNLSASRPQDRQFILSSKKLLLSDSGFYLCAWSPGLAGYTDTQYFGPGTRLTVL.

Here the CDR3 reads CASSYGQGGRGEKLFF. CDR3 DNA: TGCGCCAGCAGCTACGGACAGGGGGGTAGAGGTGAAAAACTGTTTTTT. V usage is TRBV5-1 and J usage is TRBJ1-4, with 10 nucleotides matching TRBD1. Germline trimming cut 3 bases from V and 7 bases from J; bases unmatched to any gene: 9. The V gene's germline CDR1 is SGHRS and CDR2 YFSETQ. CDR3 length equals 16 residues.

The V gene is TRBV5-4, the J gene TRBJ1-6, with D possibly being TRBD1 (6 bases). Deletions cut 0 bases from V and 9 bases from J, with 13 bases between. Germline CDR1 and CDR2: SGHNT and YYREEE (reference sequence). The CDR3 extends over 15 amino acids. CDR3 nucleotides: TGTGCCAGCAGCTTGGATGGGGGCGGTGGTTCACCCCTCCACTTT. The encoded protein is CASSLDGGGGSPLHF.

CDR3: CASSQKVTDNYGYTF. CDR3 bases: TGCGCCAGCAGCCAAAAGGTGACAGATAACTATGGCTACACCTTC. V gene TRBV4-1 combines with J gene TRBJ1-2; tentative D call: TRBD1 (5 bases). Trimming took 2 bases from V and 1 from J, leaving 11 bases between them. Per the germline V gene, CDR1 is MGHRA and CDR2 is YSYEKL. This CDR3 contains 15 residues.

The gene calls are TRBV7-9 and TRBJ2-3; possibly TRBD2 for D (5 bases). V was clipped by 5 bases and J by 0 bases, with 9 bases between them. This CDR3 comprises 14 residues. Germline V gene sequence: CDR1 SEHNR, CDR2 FQNEAQ (reference sequence). The CDR3 sequence: CASSPSGSTDTQYF. The CDR3 nucleotides are TGTGCCAGCAGCCCGTCGGGAAGCACAGATACGCAGTATTTT.

This chain links TRBV15 with TRBJ2-1; 7 nucleotides match TRBD2. Trimming cost V 1 base and J 6 bases; bases outside gene matches: 3. CDR3 length equals 14 residues. The germline V gene has CDR1 LNHNV and CDR2 YYDKDF (reference sequence). DNA of the CDR3: TGTGCCACCAGCAGAGGAACTAGCGTCAATGAGCAGTTCTTC. Protein: CATSRGTSVNEQFF.